The present entry profiles one T cell receptor (beta chain) with its context. What it binds is not known. Only in-frame clones appear in the TCRdb table, and some are missing; sequencing was by immunoSEQ multiplex PCR. The data contain about 140,000 clones, roughly nine tenths of them singletons. The data derive from a study of T cell responses to AZD1222 COVID-19 vaccine. Per germline, CDR1 LNHDA and CDR2 SQIVND (reference sequence). With 5 bases clipped from V and 4 bases from J, the junction kept 7 bases outside the gene matches. CDR3 length: 14 amino acids. General study findings and limits: Donors skewed white British and female; clonal diversity was possibly underestimated. Among AZD1222 vaccinees, only 5 or 6 were seropositive at baseline. Reportedly, nearly half of unique spike TCRs recognized epitopes outside B.1.351/B.1.1.7 mutations.

The rearrangement joins TRBV19 to TRBJ1-2, with 7 bases lining up with TRBD1. The sequencing used peripheral blood, collected 28 days after the second dose of the MenACWY control vaccine. This TCR came from an adult who received the MenACWY meningococcal vaccine as a control. The CDR3 is CASSALQGFYGYTF. CDR3 DNA sequence: TGTGCCAGTAGTGCACTACAGGGGTTCTATGGCTACACCTTC.